This TCR beta chain was documented in a study of blood T cell repertoires in COVID-19. In the study overall: The United States, Italy and Spain supplied acute and convalescent COVID-19 samples. T cells, B-cell-depleted T cells, or PBMCs supplied cDNA or gDNA.

Germline assignment: CDR1 LGHDT and CDR2 YNNKEL (reference sequence). V lost 0 bases to trimming and J lost 3 bases, with 15 bases between them. CDR3 length: 18 amino acids. Original handling: Counts of nucleated cells, estimated from reference gene primer amplification, were obtained. Method: immunoSEQ multiplex PCR; TCRdb's copy keeps in-frame clones and lacks some. The V and J calls and clone size are taken from that table; D and trimming were inferred from the DNA. Of almost 55,000 clones listed, around 87% are singletons. The source material was peripheral blood. This chain joins TRBV3-1 (or the pseudogene TRBV3-2) and TRBJ1-6; D gene ambiguous. This TCR derives from a man between 50 and 59 years old with active COVID-19. The CDR3 nucleotides are TGTGCCAGCAGCCAAGATCTAGGGAGGGCCTACTATAATTCACCCCTCCACTTT. It encodes CASSQDLGRAYYNSPLHF.